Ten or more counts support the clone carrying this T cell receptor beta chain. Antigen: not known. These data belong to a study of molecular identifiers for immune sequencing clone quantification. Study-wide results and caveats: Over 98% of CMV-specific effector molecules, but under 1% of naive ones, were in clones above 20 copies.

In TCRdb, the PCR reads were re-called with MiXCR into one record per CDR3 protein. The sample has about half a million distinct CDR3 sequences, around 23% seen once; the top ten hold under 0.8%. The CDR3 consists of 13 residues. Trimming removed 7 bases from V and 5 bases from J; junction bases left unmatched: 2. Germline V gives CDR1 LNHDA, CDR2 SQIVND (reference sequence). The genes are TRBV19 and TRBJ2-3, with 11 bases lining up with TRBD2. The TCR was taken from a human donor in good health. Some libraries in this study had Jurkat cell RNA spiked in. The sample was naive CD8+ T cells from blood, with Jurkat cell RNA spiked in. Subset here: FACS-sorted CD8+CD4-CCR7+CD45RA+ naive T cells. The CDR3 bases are TGTGCCAGTACTAGCGGGGGGATAGATACGCAGTATTTT. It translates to CASTSGGIDTQYF.